These 14 T cell receptor delta chains share one sample of origin, sequenced in a study of γδ T cells in repeated Plasmodium falciparum infection (dated by TCRdb to the early 2020s). For bulk TCR repertoire analysis, Vgamma9/Vdelta2+ and Vdelta2-negative gammadelta T cell populations were isolated by flow sorting from peripheral blood mononuclear cells. Library preparation employed multiplex PCR. The listed sequencing device is Illumina MiSeq. Clone calls in TCRdb were regenerated from the public reads with CATT, after which identical DNA sequences shared one row. The sample table records tens of thousands of delta-chain clones; more than 0.85% of these occur just once. The top ten clones comprise around 9.6% of the sample. The sequenced sample consisted of gamma-delta T cells from blood. Receptor source: a pool of human donors (malaria-infected and uninfected, not separated).

This clone appeared a few times. The protein in TCRdb stems from a much larger clone and differs at residue 3 from this DNA's translation, likely a read error; here the protein is translated from the DNA. This chain joins TRDV2 and TRDJ1; either TRDD2 or TRDD3 may supply D (5 bases each). Matching the DNA to germline supplied the J gene, which TCRdb does not give. This CDR3 has 15 amino acids. Germline CDR1 and CDR2: GEAIGNYY and EKD. The CDR3, as DNA: TGTGCCCGTGACACCGGAGACCTGGGTCCTTCAGGACTCATCTTT. It translates to CARDTGDLGPSGLIF.

About this clone itself: A far more abundant clone sits one base away, making this likely a read error. In the same sample, other DNA sequences code for this CDR3. The chain recombines TRDV1 with TRDJ1, with 9 bases lining up with TRDD3. TCRdb leaves out the J gene; it was filled in here by matching the DNA to germline. The CDR3 runs to 19 residues. Per the germline V gene, CDR1 is TSWWSYY and CDR2 is QGS. CDR3 nucleotides: TGTGCTCTTGGGGACCCCTTCCAAGGGGGATACTTGTACACCGACAAACTCATCTTT. Translated: CALGDPFQGGYLYTDKLIF.

This clone was detected only a few times. The protein that TCRdb holds for this DNA derives from a much larger clone and differs from the translated DNA at residue 11, which likely indicates a read error; the protein shown here is translated from the DNA. The CDR3 loop is CALGEHRMRLEALLLLDKLIF. In DNA, the CDR3 is TGTGCTCTTGGGGAACACCGCATGCGACTGGAGGCTCTCCTTCTCTTGGATAAACTCATCTTT. V gene TRDV1 combines with J gene TRDJ1, with D perhaps matching TRDD2 or TRDD3 (5 bases each). In germline, CDR1 is TSWWSYY, CDR2 QGS. The V and J ends lost 1 base and 5 bases respectively, with 32 bases between them. This CDR3 has 21 residues.

About this clone: TCRdb assigns this DNA the protein of a much larger clone, which departs from its translation at residue 16; this likely reflects a read error, and the protein shown comes from translating the DNA. The CDR3, as DNA: TGTGCTCTTGGGCTAAAGGTCTCTCGTCCTGGGGACAGACGGTACGCCGATAAACTCATCTTT. Its protein product is CALGLKVSRPGDRRYADKLIF. V is TRDV1 and J is TRDJ1; a weak D match, TRDD3 (6 bases). The J gene, left out of TCRdb, was set here by checking the DNA against germline. Trimming pared 5 bases from V and 3 bases from J, leaving 34 bases between. The length of the CDR3 is 21 residues. CDR1 is TSWWSYY, CDR2 QGS, per germline.

This clone was detected only a few times. The protein TCRdb gives is from a much larger clone and does not agree with this DNA's translation at residue 9, likely a read error; the protein shown here comes from the DNA. The V gene call reads TRDV3; no J gene was called. Germline V lookup: CDR1 TVYSNPD, CDR2 GDNSRS (reference sequence). This CDR3 spans 10 amino acids. The CDR3 region has the DNA TGTGCCTTAAAGAGGGATAAACTCACCTTT. Its translation is CALKRDKLTF.

Only a few counts were recorded for this clone. A read error likely explains why the TCRdb protein, taken from a much larger clone, differs from this DNA's translation at residue 4; the protein shown is translated from the DNA. The genes are TRDV2 and TRDJ1; D is possibly TRDD3 (6 bases). TCRdb carries no J gene annotation; the J gene was assigned here by matching the DNA with germline. Trimming took 5 bases from V and 0 from J, leaving 15 bases between them. The CDR3 totals 15 residues. Germline values: CDR1 GEAIGNYY, CDR2 EKD. The CDR3 sequence: CACGTGERYTDKLIF. CDR3 DNA: TGTGCCTGTGGCACGGGGGAGAGGTACACCGATAAACTCATCTTT.

Concerning this clone: TCRdb has a much larger clone's protein, which differs at residue 9 from the translation of this DNA, likely because of a read error; what is shown is the protein translated from the DNA. The chain joins TRDV2 to TRDJ1; the D gene is possibly TRDD3 (5 bases). The CDR3 consists of 15 residues. V was clipped by 0 bases and J by 2 bases, with 12 bases between them. The germline CDR1 and CDR2 sequences are GEAIGNYY and EKD. The CDR3 nucleotides read TGTGCCTGTGACACCGGGATGGGGAATACCGATAAACTCATCTTT. Its translation: CACDTGMGNTDKLIF.

This clone was picked up a small number of times. The protein recorded in TCRdb matches a much larger clone and deviates from this DNA's translation at residue 17, suggesting a read error; the protein here is obtained by translating the DNA. The V call is TRDV1, the J call TRDJ1; TRDD3 aligns across 11 bases. In the absence of a J gene in TCRdb, the DNA was matched to germline to assign it here. The CDR3 loop spans 26 amino acids. Looked up from germline, CDR1 is TSWWSYY and CDR2 is QGS. With 0 bases clipped from V and 1 base from J, the junction kept 31 bases outside the gene matches. The CDR3 here is CALGELVPILPLLGDNGGAGTDKLIF. In DNA, the CDR3 is TGTGCTCTTGGGGAACTGGTCCCAATCCTTCCCTTACTGGGGGATAATGGGGGTGCGGGCACCGATAAACTCATCTTT.

In the case of this clone: TCRdb has a much larger clone's protein, which differs at residue 3 from the translation of this DNA, likely because of a read error; what is shown is the protein translated from the DNA. The chain recombines TRDV2 with TRDJ1, with TRDD3 identical over 13 bases. No J gene is reported in TCRdb; it was inferred here by comparing the DNA with germline. Germline CDR1 reads GEAIGNYY; CDR2 reads EKD. The CDR3 sequence is 18 residues long. The CDR3 DNA sequence: TGTGCCTATGACACCGGGAAGTTACTGGGGGATACGCCCGATAAACTCATCTTT. Translation gives CAYDTGKLLGDTPDKLIF.

Turning to this clone: TCRdb assigns this DNA the protein of a much larger clone, which departs from its translation at residue 11; this likely reflects a read error, and the protein shown comes from translating the DNA. The J gene is TRDJ1, the V gene TRDV2; weak D call: TRDD3 (6 bases). CDR3 length: 15 amino acids. Germline V CDR1 and CDR2: GEAIGNYY, EKD. The CDR3 here is CACVLNWAYTGKLIF. The DNA of the CDR3 is TGTGCCTGTGTGTTAAACTGGGCCTACACCGGTAAACTCATCTTT.

Comment on this clone: The protein recorded in TCRdb matches a much larger clone and deviates from this DNA's translation at residue 15, suggesting a read error; the protein here is obtained by translating the DNA. The gene calls are TRDV2 and TRDJ1; 12 bases map to TRDD3. The J gene is absent in TCRdb and was assigned here via DNA matching to germline. The CDR3 length is 19 residues. V shed 0 bases and J 7 bases; nucleotides not matched to a gene: 17. From germline, CDR1 is GEAIGNYY and CDR2 EKD. The CDR3 protein is CACDTVPGGYAGVPGKLIF. The CDR3 coding sequence is TGTGCCTGTGACACCGTTCCTGGGGGATACGCGGGAGTACCCGGTAAACTCATCTTT.

This clone was seen more than once but under ten times. A far bigger clonotype differs at one base, so this is likely a read error. V is TRDV2 and J is TRDJ1, with D possibly being TRDD2 or TRDD3 (5 bases each). The J gene was not available in TCRdb and was assigned here by matching the DNA to germline segments. Trimming cost V 1 base and J 3 bases, with 20 bases left between them. Germline CDR1 is GEAIGNYY and CDR2 is EKD. There are 17 residues in the CDR3. The CDR3 spells CACDTGSGGPTADKLIF. The CDR3 DNA is TGTGCCTGTGACACGGGGTCCGGGGGGCCTACGGCCGATAAACTCATCTTT.

The table lists this clone with a few counts. TCRdb attributes to this sequence the protein of a much larger clone, which differs from the DNA translation at residue 6; a read error is likely, and the protein displayed is translated from the DNA. V usage is TRDV2 and J usage is TRDJ2; 13 nucleotides match TRDD3. The J gene is absent in TCRdb and was assigned here via DNA matching to germline. The V gene's germline CDR1 is GEAIGNYY and CDR2 EKD. There are 19 residues in the CDR3. V lost 0 bases, J lost 0 bases, and 6 bases stayed unmatched. The CDR3 is CACDTGLGDTRALTAQLFF. The CDR3 DNA follows: TGTGCCTGTGACACCGGACTGGGGGATACGCGGGCTTTGACAGCACAACTCTTCTTT.

This clone was picked up a small number of times. TCRdb pairs this DNA with a much larger clone's protein that differs at residue 5, likely a read error; the protein shown was translated from the DNA. The chain uses TRDV2 and TRDJ1; TRDD3 might be the D (5 bases). As TCRdb names no J gene, one was assigned here on the basis of a DNA match to germline. V gave up 3 bases and J gave up 0 bases, with 25 bases separating them. The germline V gene encodes CDR1 GEAIGNYY and CDR2 EKD. CDR3 length equals 19 residues. The CDR3 here is CACDAVAGGSMLNTDKLIF. CDR3 nucleotide sequence: TGTGCCTGTGACGCCGTAGCGGGGGGCTCAATGTTGAACACCGATAAACTCATCTTT.